This T cell receptor beta chain was observed in a study of T-cell memory formation after mild COVID-19. Overall study results and limits: Contracting CD8+ clones were enriched in EMRA, CD4+ mainly in CM and EM. In pre-infection memory, a portion of responding clones appeared, which suggested that cross-reactive memory joined. Clones that got smaller from day 15 to 85 had even CD4/CD8, while clones growing later tipped toward CD4+.

This clonotype has a handful of counts. Its cognate antigen is unknown. TCRalpha and TCRbeta libraries used 5'RACE with constant-segment primers and UMIs. TCRdb re-called the 5' RACE reads through MiXCR, storing one row per CDR3 protein. The sample includes fewer than 550,000 distinct CDR3 sequences, about 19% of them seen just once. The CDR3 consists of 15 residues. Trimming pared 1 base from V and 3 bases from J, leaving 9 bases between. This sequence originates from an adult woman who had mild COVID-19 (a few samples of this study predate the infection). Cell type and time point are not known. Sequenced input: PBMCs or a T cell subset sorted from them (not recorded which). This chain joins TRBV12-3 or TRBV12-4 and TRBJ2-2; D gene unclear. CDR3 region: CASSLVRTYTGELFF. CDR3 in DNA: TGTGCCAGCAGTTTAGTGCGGACGTACACCGGGGAGCTGTTTTTT.